The clone carrying this T cell receptor (beta chain) has just one count. This sample was taken from a study of blood T cell repertoires in COVID-19. The wider study: Specimens from acute and convalescent COVID-19 originated in the United States, Italy and Spain. Nucleic acid was either cDNA or gDNA, and it came from T cells, B-cell-depleted T cells, or PBMCs.

V was pared by 4 bases and J by 4 bases, with 22 bases between. CDR1 and CDR2 from the germline V gene are SEHNR and FQNEAQ (reference sequence). This CDR3 is built from 17 residues. Authors' data handling: Reference gene primer amplification gave nucleated cell count estimates. Repertoires were generated with immunoSEQ multiplex PCR, while TCRdb's copy carries only in-frame clones and drops some. The V and J calls and clone size come from that table; D and trimming were worked out from the DNA. The data show fewer than 150,000 clones, 85% seen once. This clonotype was sampled from a man in his fifties with acute or convalescent COVID-19. Sequenced: peripheral blood. This rearrangement joins TRBV7-9 to TRBJ1-1, with a tentative D call TRBD1 (6 bases). CDR3 sequence reads: CASSSHRVGMVGTEAFF. DNA for the CDR3: TGTGCCAGCAGCTCCCACAGGGTCGGGATGGTCGGCACTGAAGCTTTCTTT. Based on the CDR3 plus reference TRBV7-9 and TRBJ1-1, the full variable domain is DTGVSQNPRHKITKRGQNVTFRCDPISEHNRLYWYRQTLGQGPEFLTYFQNEAQLEKSRLLSDRFSAERPKGSFSTLEIQRTEQGDSAMYLCASSSHRVGMVGTEAFFGQGTRLTVV.